The 14 T cell receptor beta chains below come from one sample, sequenced in a study of T-cell reconstitution after alpha-beta-depleted transplantation in children. For TCRbeta, the library was prepared with unique molecular identifiers. TCRdb ran MiXCR on the PCR reads and lists one entry per CDR3 protein. Altogether 640,000 or so distinct CDR3 sequences are present, around a sixth being singletons, with the ten largest covering approximately 1%. Material: PBMCs from the stem cell graft donor, obtained from the stem cell graft. The receptors shown here come from a human donor who donated a stem cell graft to a child with acute myeloid leukemia.

This clonotype was found many times. This chain uses TRBV12-3 or TRBV12-4 with TRBJ2-2; D call uncertain. V was pared by 8 bases and J by 3 bases, with 13 bases between. The CDR3 runs 14 residues. The CDR3 spells CASFFGPYTGELFF. CDR3 coding DNA: TGTGCCAGCTTTTTCGGGCCGTACACCGGGGAGCTGTTTTTT.

This clonotype came up many times. The V and J genes are TRBV20-1 and TRBJ2-7, with D maybe TRBD1 (6 bases). This CDR3 has 13 residues. The V and J ends lost 3 bases and 6 bases respectively, with 15 bases between them. The germline V gene has CDR1 DFQATT and CDR2 SNEGSKA (reference sequence). CDR3: CSASGRGKGEQYF. CDR3 bases: TGCAGTGCTAGCGGCAGGGGCAAGGGCGAGCAGTACTTC.

Ten or more counts support this clonotype. The chain carries TRBV29-1 and TRBJ2-2; weak D call: TRBD1 (5 bases). Germline CDR1 reads SQVTM; CDR2 reads ANQGSEA. Trimming left V 4 bases short and J 3 bases short, with 9 bases between. The CDR3 length is 13 residues. The chain's CDR3 is CSVGSGYTGELFF. Written as DNA, the CDR3 is TGCAGCGTTGGGTCAGGGTACACCGGGGAGCTGTTTTTT.

There are a few counts of this clonotype. This sequence joins TRBV6-5 and TRBJ2-3; TRBD2 matches 7 bases. Trimming removed 4 bases from V and 3 bases from J; junction bases left unmatched: 7. This CDR3 is built from 15 residues. Germline-derived CDR1 and CDR2 are MNHEY and SVGAGI. CDR3 protein: CASSFQGTITDTQYF. CDR3 in DNA: TGTGCCAGCAGTTTCCAAGGGACTATTACAGATACGCAGTATTTT.

The chain couples TRBV5-4 to TRBJ2-3; 10 bases are shared with TRBD2. This CDR3 region has 14 residues. CDR1 and CDR2 (germline): SGHNT, YYREEE (reference sequence). With 5 bases clipped from V and 8 bases from J, the junction kept 8 bases outside the gene matches. CDR3 DNA: TGTGCCAGCAGTCCCGGGACTAGCGTGGGTACGCAGTATTTT. It translates to CASSPGTSVGTQYF.

This clonotype was detected ten times or more. The chain couples TRBV5-5 to TRBJ1-1; D might be TRBD1 (6 bases). The CDR3 loop spans 14 amino acids. Trimming took 5 bases from V and 4 from J, leaving 15 bases between them. Germline V gene data show CDR1 as SGHKS and CDR2 as YYEKEE (reference sequence). The CDR3 coding sequence is TGTGCCAGCAGGACAGGTGGTTCGAGCACTGAAGCTTTCTTT. Protein: CASRTGGSSTEAFF.

The genes are TRBV20-1 and TRBJ1-5, with D possibly matching TRBD1 (5 bases). Trimming took off 4 bases at V and 1 base at J, with 11 bases between the two ends. Germline lookup yields CDR1 DFQATT and CDR2 SNEGSKA (reference sequence). This CDR3 spans 14 amino acids. CDR3 sequence reads: CSATAGGSNQPQHF. The CDR3 nucleotides are TGCAGTGCTACGGCCGGGGGGAGCAATCAGCCCCAGCATTTT.

V is TRBV7-9 and J is TRBJ1-1, with 9 bases lining up with TRBD1. In germline, CDR1 is SEHNR, CDR2 FQNEAQ (reference sequence). The CDR3 has 17 amino acids. Losses at the gene ends were 4 bases for V and 1 base for J; bases not matched to a gene: 10. The CDR3 is CASSSGLQGAANTEAFF. The CDR3 DNA is TGTGCCAGCAGCTCAGGGTTACAGGGGGCCGCGAACACTGAAGCTTTCTTT.

This clonotype was detected a few times. The V call is TRBV5-1, the J call TRBJ2-2; D is unclear. Germline assignment: CDR1 SGHRS and CDR2 YFSETQ. Trimming shortened V by 1 base and J by 4 bases, and 11 bases separated the two germline ends. This CDR3 is built from 15 residues. CDR3 nucleotides: TGCGCCAGCAGCTTGTGGTCAGAACTCACCGGGGAGCTGTTTTTT. Protein product: CASSLWSELTGELFF. Full variable domain (missing parts from reference TRBV5-1 and TRBJ2-2): KAGVTQTPRYLIKTRGQQVTLSCSPISGHRSVSWYQQTPGQGLQFLFEYFSETQRNKGNFPGRFSGRQFSNSRSEMNVSTLELGDSALYLCASSLWSELTGELFFGEGSRLTVL.

As for this clonotype: A read error is possible here, since a much larger clone lies one base away. The chain couples TRBV20-1 to TRBJ1-6, with 10 positions matching TRBD1. V lost 5 bases and J lost 10; bases outside the gene matches: 5. There are 13 residues in the CDR3. Looked up from germline, CDR1 is DFQATT and CDR2 is SNEGSKA (reference sequence). The CDR3 loop is CSACGTGESPLHF. The CDR3 DNA reads TGCAGTGCTTGCGGGACAGGGGAATCACCCCTCCACTTT.

The sample holds many counts of this clonotype. The chain carries TRBV29-1 and TRBJ2-3, with 8 nucleotides matching TRBD1. CDR1 is SQVTM and CDR2 is ANQGSEA in the germline V gene. The CDR3 length is 13 residues. J lost 5 bases, V lost 3 bases, and 4 bases had no gene match. The CDR3 DNA sequence: TGCAGCGTTGACGCCAGGGGGCAAGATACGCAGTATTTT. Its protein is CSVDARGQDTQYF.

This clonotype was counted ten times or more. The chain is built from TRBV20-1 and TRBJ2-3; 10 bases are a match to TRBD2. The CDR3 length is 15 residues. Germline CDR1 and CDR2: DFQATT and SNEGSKA (reference sequence). The ends lost 3 bases at V and 3 bases at J; junction bases unmatched: 6. CDR3 protein: CSASVAGGTTDTQYF. The CDR3 DNA reads TGCAGTGCTAGTGTAGCGGGGGGAACAACAGATACGCAGTATTTT.

This clonotype was detected many times. The rearrangement links TRBV4-3 to TRBJ1-5; no clear D. The CDR3 extends over 14 amino acids. Germline CDR1 is LGHNA and CDR2 is YSLEER. The V gene lost 4 bases and the J gene lost 4 bases, with 11 bases spanning the gap. The DNA of the CDR3 is TGCGCCAGCAGCCCAGGAGTACCTAATCAGCCCCAGCATTTT. This codes for CASSPGVPNQPQHF.

At least ten counts were recorded for this clonotype. For the CDR3, the DNA is TGCAGCGTTGGCCAGGGAATCGTCGAGCAGTACTTC. It specifies CSVGQGIVEQYF. This chain links TRBV29-1 with TRBJ2-7; D is possibly TRBD1 (5 bases). With 4 bases removed from V and 6 bases from J, the gap between germline ends came to 13 bases. CDR1 is SQVTM and CDR2 is ANQGSEA in the germline V gene. The CDR3 runs 12 residues.